This TCR beta chain was documented in a study of neurological immune-mediated disorders. Unsorted libraries were generated from 2 million PBMCs. These cells had been stored in RNAlater at -80 C. Regarding the study as a whole: A possible signature was seen in one related-CDR3 cluster, into which phylogenetic grouping placed the repertoires of 18 of 34 multiple sclerosis patients.

Each CDR3 protein is one row after TCRdb ran MiXCR on the 5' RACE reads. This repertoire shows tens of thousands of distinct CDR3 sequences, less than 5.5% found once; its top ten account for around 6.8%. In this sample, this clonotype turned up many times. The antigen is unknown. The CDR3 contains 15 residues. The ends lost 6 bases at V and 1 base at J; junction bases unmatched: 6. J is TRBJ2-7 and V is TRBV12-3 or TRBV12-4; 10 bases are shared with TRBD2. What was sequenced was PBMCs. The clonotype originates from a man between 18 and 35 years old with multiple sclerosis. CDR3 loop: CASSLSGRVSYEQYF. For the CDR3, the DNA is TGTGCCAGCAGCCTGAGCGGGAGGGTGTCCTACGAGCAGTACTTC.